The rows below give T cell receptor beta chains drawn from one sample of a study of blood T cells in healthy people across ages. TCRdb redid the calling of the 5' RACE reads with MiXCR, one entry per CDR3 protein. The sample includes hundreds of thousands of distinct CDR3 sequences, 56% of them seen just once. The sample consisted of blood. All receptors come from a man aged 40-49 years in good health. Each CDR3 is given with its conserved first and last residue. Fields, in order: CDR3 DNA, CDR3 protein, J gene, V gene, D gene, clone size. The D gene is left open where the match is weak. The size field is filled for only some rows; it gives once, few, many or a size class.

DNA: TGTGCCAGCAGCCCCCGGGACCCTCGTCGGCGCTATGGCTACACCTTC
CDR3: CASSPRDPRRRYGYTF
J: TRBJ1-2
V: TRBV27
D: -
size: -

DNA: TGTGCCAGCGGACGTTGGGGGCAGCGGTGGCAGTTCTTC
CDR3: CASGRWGQRWQFF
J: TRBJ2-1
V: TRBV25-1
D: -
size: few

DNA: TGTGCCAGCATCGGGGCAGGGGGCTTCAACGAGCAGTTCTTC
CDR3: CASIGAGGFNEQFF
J: TRBJ2-1
V: TRBV28
D: TRBD1
size: -

DNA: TGTGCCAGCAGCCAAATGACAGGATTCAACACCTATAGCTACGAGCAGTACTTC
CDR3: CASSQMTGFNTYSYEQYF
J: TRBJ2-7
V: TRBV14
D: -
size: few

DNA: TGTGCCAGCAGTCGCAACACCCCGGGACAGGGGATCGGGGAGCAGTTCTTC
CDR3: CASSRNTPGQGIGEQFF
J: TRBJ2-1
V: TRBV7-3
D: TRBD1
size: -

DNA: TGTGCCACCAGCAGAGACCGAATCCCGTCCTACGAGCAGTACTTC
CDR3: CATSRDRIPSYEQYF
J: TRBJ2-7
V: TRBV15
D: -
size: -

DNA: TGTGCCAGCACCAAAGAAAGGACCTCCGGCTACACCTTC
CDR3: CASTKERTSGYTF
J: TRBJ1-2
V: TRBV12-3/TRBV12-4
D: -
size: -

DNA: TGCAGCGTTGAAGAATGGTGGGCCACAGATACGCAGTATTTT
CDR3: CSVEEWWATDTQYF
J: TRBJ2-3
V: TRBV29-1
D: -
size: few

DNA: TGCAGTGCTAGAGTTGATAATTCACCCCTCCACTTT
CDR3: CSARVDNSPLHF
J: TRBJ1-6
V: TRBV20-1
D: -
size: -

DNA: TGTGCCAGCAGCCTACAACCGAGGACAGGGGATTCACCCCTCCACTTT
CDR3: CASSLQPRTGDSPLHF
J: TRBJ1-6
V: TRBV7-3
D: TRBD1
size: -

DNA: TGTGCCAGCAGGGTCCTAGCGGGAGGACTACTACAAGAGACCCAGTACTTC
CDR3: CASRVLAGGLLQETQYF
J: TRBJ2-5
V: TRBV7-2
D: TRBD2
size: -

DNA: TGTGCCAGCTCACCCTCCCGGTTAGGAACTACAGATACGCAGTATTTT
CDR3: CASSPSRLGTTDTQYF
J: TRBJ2-3
V: TRBV18
D: -
size: -

DNA: TGCGCCAGCACGACGGGGGAGAGCACAGATACGCAGTATTTT
CDR3: CASTTGESTDTQYF
J: TRBJ2-3
V: TRBV5-1
D: -
size: -

DNA: TGTGCCAGCGCCGGGACAGACTCCTACGAGCAGTACTTC
CDR3: CASAGTDSYEQYF
J: TRBJ2-7
V: TRBV2
D: TRBD1
size: -

DNA: TGTGCCAGCAGTTTGTCGCCGGGATTAGGGTCCCTCTCCTACGAGCAGTACTTC
CDR3: CASSLSPGLGSLSYEQYF
J: TRBJ2-7
V: TRBV28
D: -
size: many

DNA: TGTGCCAGCAGCTTGGGTCCCCTGAATTCACCCCTCCACTTT
CDR3: CASSLGPLNSPLHF
J: TRBJ1-6
V: TRBV7-2
D: -
size: many

DNA: TGTGCCAGCAGCTTACGAGCGGGAGGCTGGGAGCAGTACTTC
CDR3: CASSLRAGGWEQYF
J: TRBJ2-5
V: TRBV7-9
D: TRBD2
size: -

DNA: TGTGCCAGCAGCCCTCCCGACAGGGAGGAGACCCAGTACTTC
CDR3: CASSPPDREETQYF
J: TRBJ2-5
V: TRBV3-1
D: TRBD1
size: few

DNA: TGTGCCAGCAGTACCGGGACCGCTGCTTACGAGCAGTACTTC
CDR3: CASSTGTAAYEQYF
J: TRBJ2-7
V: TRBV28
D: -
size: -

DNA: TGTGCCAGCGCGGGCAGCCCCTCCTACAATGAGCAGTTCTTC
CDR3: CASAGSPSYNEQFF
J: TRBJ2-1
V: TRBV6-2/TRBV6-3
D: -
size: -

DNA: TGTGCCATCAGTGAATGGGGGAACGAGCAGTACTTC
CDR3: CAISEWGNEQYF
J: TRBJ2-7
V: TRBV10-3
D: -
size: few

DNA: TGCGCCAGCAGCGCGGAGGGCAGGGTTATGGAGACCCAGTACTTC
CDR3: CASSAEGRVMETQYF
J: TRBJ2-5
V: TRBV5-1
D: -
size: -

DNA: TGTGCCAGCAGCTACGCTGCTGACTCGCAAGAGACCCAGTTCTTC
CDR3: CASSYAADSQETQFF
J: TRBJ2-1
V: TRBV4-2
D: -
size: -

DNA: TGTGCCAGCAGCTTCTCCCCGGGACAGGGGACCCAGTACTTC
CDR3: CASSFSPGQGTQYF
J: TRBJ2-5
V: TRBV7-2
D: TRBD1
size: -

DNA: TGCAGCACCCGCGGAGGGCCCAATCCAGGGGATACGCAGTATTTT
CDR3: CSTRGGPNPGDTQYF
J: TRBJ2-3
V: TRBV29-1
D: -
size: -

DNA: TGCGCCAGCAGCCAAGATATCCGGGATACGCAGTATTTT
CDR3: CASSQDIRDTQYF
J: TRBJ2-3
V: TRBV4-3
D: -
size: -

DNA: TGCAGTGCTGCACAGGGAGTTGCCAATCAGCCCCAGCATTTT
CDR3: CSAAQGVANQPQHF
J: TRBJ1-5
V: TRBV20-1
D: -
size: -

DNA: TGTGCCAGCAGGAACGGGGGGAACCTAGAAAAACTGTTTTTT
CDR3: CASRNGGNLEKLFF
J: TRBJ1-4
V: TRBV12-3/TRBV12-4
D: -
size: -

DNA: TGTGCCAGCAGCACCCTGGGTTCTGGGGCCAACGTCCTGACTTTC
CDR3: CASSTLGSGANVLTF
J: TRBJ2-6
V: TRBV9
D: -
size: once

DNA: TGTGCCAGCTCAAGAGGACAGGAACAAGAGACCCAGTACTTC
CDR3: CASSRGQEQETQYF
J: TRBJ2-5
V: TRBV18
D: TRBD1
size: few

DNA: TGCGCCAGCAGCTTTTCCGGTACAGAACTCTCCTACGGGCAGTACTTC
CDR3: CASSFSGTELSYGQYF
J: TRBJ2-4
V: TRBV5-1
D: -
size: -

DNA: TGTGCCAGCAGCGTGGGACGTTCTAGCAATCAGCCCCAGCATTTT
CDR3: CASSVGRSSNQPQHF
J: TRBJ1-5
V: TRBV7-2
D: -
size: -

DNA: TGCAGTGCCAAATCCGGGACAGGATCCTACGAGCAGTACTTC
CDR3: CSAKSGTGSYEQYF
J: TRBJ2-7
V: TRBV20-1
D: TRBD1
size: -

DNA: TGTGCCAGCAGCTTAAACAGGTTGCTCACAGATACGCAGTATTTT
CDR3: CASSLNRLLTDTQYF
J: TRBJ2-3
V: TRBV7-2
D: -
size: few

DNA: TGCGCCAGCACCCCAGATGTTAACGATCGTTTACTCGAGCAGTACTTC
CDR3: CASTPDVNDRLLEQYF
J: TRBJ2-7
V: TRBV10-2
D: -
size: -

DNA: TGTGCCAGTGCGGCCGACAGGCACACAGATACGCAGTATTTT
CDR3: CASAADRHTDTQYF
J: TRBJ2-3
V: TRBV7-2
D: -
size: few

DNA: TGCGCCAGCAGCTTGGAAACAATGAGCACCTATAATTCACCCCTCCACTTT
CDR3: CASSLETMSTYNSPLHF
J: TRBJ1-6
V: TRBV5-1
D: -
size: -

DNA: TGTGCCAGCAGCTCGGCCTTGGACAGGGCCTCTGGGGCCAACGTCCTGACTTTC
CDR3: CASSSALDRASGANVLTF
J: TRBJ2-6
V: TRBV11-1
D: TRBD1
size: -

DNA: TGTGCCAGCAGCTCAGAATCCGGGACTCAGGAGCAGTACTTC
CDR3: CASSSESGTQEQYF
J: TRBJ2-7
V: TRBV7-9
D: -
size: -

DNA: TGCAGTGCTACCAAGACAGTAAACACTGAAGCTTTCTTT
CDR3: CSATKTVNTEAFF
J: TRBJ1-1
V: TRBV20-1
D: -
size: -

DNA: TGTGCCAGCAGCCAAGAAAGGACAGGGAGGAACATTCAGTACTTC
CDR3: CASSQERTGRNIQYF
J: TRBJ2-4
V: TRBV3-1
D: TRBD1
size: -

DNA: TGTGCCAGCAGACAAGGGACAGGGCGGGGAGCTTTCTTT
CDR3: CASRQGTGRGAFF
J: TRBJ1-1
V: TRBV28
D: TRBD1
size: once

DNA: TGCGCCAGCAGCGGGGAAGGAGGCAATGAGCAGTTCTTC
CDR3: CASSGEGGNEQFF
J: TRBJ2-1
V: TRBV5-1
D: -
size: -

DNA: TGTGCCAGCAGCCGCGATCAGGGGAGCGTCCAGTACTTC
CDR3: CASSRDQGSVQYF
J: TRBJ2-7
V: TRBV7-9
D: -
size: -

DNA: TGCGCCAGCAGCTTGGGCGGGCTGGTAAACTACAATGAGCAGTACTTC
CDR3: CASSLGGLVNYNEQYF
J: TRBJ2-7
V: TRBV5-1
D: -
size: -

DNA: TGTGCCAGCAGTGAAGGAAGCTTGATGTTGGAGACCCAGTACTTC
CDR3: CASSEGSLMLETQYF
J: TRBJ2-5
V: TRBV6-1
D: -
size: -

DNA: TGTGCCAGCAGCCCTACGACCACCGGCTACGAGCAGTACTTC
CDR3: CASSPTTTGYEQYF
J: TRBJ2-7
V: TRBV11-2
D: -
size: -

DNA: TGCGCCAGCAGCTTGGGACAAGGGGGGAGGATGACTGAAGCTTTCTTT
CDR3: CASSLGQGGRMTEAFF
J: TRBJ1-1
V: TRBV5-1
D: -
size: -

DNA: TGTGCCAGCAAAGCTAGCGGGGGGGCCGGAGATACGCAGTATTTT
CDR3: CASKASGGAGDTQYF
J: TRBJ2-3
V: TRBV27
D: TRBD2
size: -